This is a list of T cell receptor beta chains from one sample in a study of shared clonotypes between healthy human individuals. Assay used: immunoSEQ multiplex PCR; TCRdb lists only in-frame clones, some missing. The sample shows over a million clones, about 84% of them seen only once. The sequenced sample was memory CD4+ T cells from PBMCs. Receptor source: a man aged 18 to 30 in good health. Some clones in this sample may be carry-over from other donors' samples. The CDR3 runs from the conserved cysteine through the conserved F or W. Each record gives: D gene, clone size, J gene, V gene, CDR3 DNA, CDR3 protein. The D gene is left open where the match is weak. Clone size appears in some rows only: once, few, many, or a class for an expanded clone.

. | . | TRBJ2-7 | TRBV19 | TGTGCCAGTAGTGCCTCAGGGGCCGCGGGGCGCTACGAGCAGTACTTC | CASSASGAAGRYEQYF
. | . | TRBJ1-5 | TRBV7-2 | TGTGCCAGCAGCTTAGATTTCACCGGCAATCAGCCCCAGCATTTT | CASSLDFTGNQPQHF
. | . | TRBJ1-5 | TRBV30 | TGTGCCTGGAGCGCGAGCCGGGACACCTATAGCAATCAGCCCCAGCATTTT | CAWSASRDTYSNQPQHF
. | once | TRBJ2-3 | TRBV5-4 | TGTGCCAGCAGCTTCCGGTTGACGGCAGATACGCAGTATTTT | CASSFRLTADTQYF
. | . | TRBJ2-7 | TRBV6-5 | TGTGCCAGCAGTTACAGTCAGGGGTCGAACGAGCAGTACTTC | CASSYSQGSNEQYF
TRBD2 | . | TRBJ2-3 | TRBV7-3 | TGTGCCAGCAGCCTAGGACTAGGGCAAGATACGCAGTATTTT | CASSLGLGQDTQYF
. | . | TRBJ2-7 | TRBV7-9 | TGTGCCAGCAGCTCTCAATCGTTCTACGAGCAGTACTTC | CASSSQSFYEQYF
. | . | TRBJ2-7 | TRBV2 | TGTGCCAGCAGGGTCCAATACGAGCAGTACTTC | CASRVQYEQYF
TRBD1 | . | TRBJ1-5 | TRBV6-1 | TGTGCCAGCAGTGACGGCAGGGGGAGAGATCAGCCCCAGCATTTT | CASSDGRGRDQPQHF
TRBD1 | . | TRBJ2-1 | TRBV7-7 | TGTGCCAGCAGCTTATGGGGTCCAGGGGGCTCCTACAATGAGCAGTTCTTC | CASSLWGPGGSYNEQFF
. | . | TRBJ1-3 | TRBV10-2 | TGCGCCAGCAGTGAGTCTAACCCGTCTGGAAACACCATATATTTT | CASSESNPSGNTIYF
TRBD2 | once | TRBJ2-7 | TRBV4-1 | TGCGCCAGCAGCCGGTCACCACTAGCGGGGACCTCCTACGAGCAGTACTTC | CASSRSPLAGTSYEQYF
. | . | TRBJ2-4 | TRBV7-9 | TGTGCCAGCAGCTTAGTGGGGAGAGCCAAAAACATTCAGTACTTC | CASSLVGRAKNIQYF
. | . | TRBJ2-3 | TRBV6-1 | TGTGCCAGCAGTGATCTGGCAGGTACGCAGTATTTT | CASSDLAGTQYF
TRBD2 | . | TRBJ2-7 | TRBV11-3 | TGTGCCAGCAGCGCGAATGGACTAGCGGAGCAGTACTTC | CASSANGLAEQYF
. | . | TRBJ2-7 | TRBV27 | TGTGCCAGCAGTCTACAGGCCTGCTACGAGCAGTACTTC | CASSLQACYEQYF
TRBD1 | . | TRBJ1-2 | TRBV9 | TGTGCCAGCAGCAACCGACAGGGCGGGCCGGATGGCTACACCTTC | CASSNRQGGPDGYTF
TRBD1 | . | TRBJ2-7 | TRBV15 | TGTGCCACCAGCAGGGACAGGGTCTCCTACGAGCAGTACTTC | CATSRDRVSYEQYF
. | few | TRBJ2-1 | TRBV18 | TGTGCCAGCTCACCGCGGACAGGGAGGGGAAATGAGCAGTTCTTC | CASSPRTGRGNEQFF
. | . | TRBJ2-1 | TRBV7-8 | TGTGCCAGCAGCTTAGGTCTCGGGCAGTACAATGAGCAGTTCTTC | CASSLGLGQYNEQFF
. | . | TRBJ1-1 | TRBV2 | TGTGCCAGCAGCCCCATGACAGGTGGATCTGAAGCTTTCTTT | CASSPMTGGSEAFF
. | . | TRBJ1-1 | TRBV7-8 | TGTGCCAGCAGCTTAGGCAGGGCTGGTGAAGCTTTCTTT | CASSLGRAGEAFF
TRBD1 | . | TRBJ1-2 | TRBV7-9 | TGTGCCAGCAGCCGCGGGACAGGCCAGGGGGGTGGCTACACCTTC | CASSRGTGQGGGYTF
. | . | TRBJ2-2 | TRBV6-6 | TGTGCCAGCAGTTATTCGGTGAACACCGGGGAGCTGTTTTTT | CASSYSVNTGELFF
. | . | TRBJ2-2 | TRBV4-3 | TGCGCCAGCAGCCAAGAGTCGTATGGAACCGGGGAGCTGTTTTTC | CASSQESYGTGELFF
TRBD1 | . | TRBJ2-7 | TRBV7-2 | TGTGCCAGCAGCAACCGGGACAGAGACTACTACGAGCAGTACTTC | CASSNRDRDYYEQYF
TRBD1 | . | TRBJ2-6 | TRBV27 | TGTGCCAGCGCCGGGGGACAGGGGTTAGCTGGGGCCAACGTCCTGACTTTC | CASAGGQGLAGANVLTF
. | . | TRBJ2-3 | TRBV5-1 | TGCGCCAGCACGGACCCAGGCGCAGATACGCAGTATTTT | CASTDPGADTQYF
. | . | TRBJ2-3 | TRBV7-3 | TGTGCCAGCAGCCCAGGAGGGGGGATTACTAGCACAGATACGCAGTATTTT | CASSPGGGITSTDTQYF
. | . | TRBJ2-3 | TRBV5-6 | TGTGCCAGCAGCTTGGAAGGTGGTACGCAGTATTTT | CASSLEGGTQYF
TRBD1 | . | TRBJ1-1 | TRBV10-3 | TGTGCCATCCGGGACAGGGGAACGGACACTGAAGCTTTCTTT | CAIRDRGTDTEAFF
. | . | TRBJ2-5 | TRBV5-6 | TGTGCCAGCAGCTTGGCCACAGTCCAAGAGACCCAGTACTTC | CASSLATVQETQYF
. | . | TRBJ1-5 | TRBV5-5 | TGTGCCAGCAGCCCCCTACCCCTAACAGGGTCGAATCAGCCCCAGCATTTT | CASSPLPLTGSNQPQHF
. | few | TRBJ1-3 | TRBV7-9 | TGTGCCAGCAGCTTCCAGGGTTCTGGAAACACCATATATTTT | CASSFQGSGNTIYF
TRBD1 | . | TRBJ1-2 | TRBV6-6 | TGTGCCAGCACACCCACCGGACAGGGGAGGGGCTACACCTTC | CASTPTGQGRGYTF
TRBD2 | . | TRBJ2-1 | TRBV28 | TGTGCCAGCAGTTTACTAATTCTAGCGGGAGGCCCCAATGAGCAGTTCTTC | CASSLLILAGGPNEQFF
TRBD2 | . | TRBJ2-7 | TRBV28 | TGTGCCAGCTCTCTAGCGGGGTACGAGCAGTACTTC | CASSLAGYEQYF
. | . | TRBJ1-4 | TRBV28 | TGTGCCAGCAGCCTCCCCCGGGCTACTAATGAAAAACTGTTTTTT | CASSLPRATNEKLFF
. | once | TRBJ1-1 | TRBV19 | TGTGCCAGTAGGGATAGGGACGGATTCACTGAAGCTTTCTTT | CASRDRDGFTEAFF
. | . | TRBJ2-3 | TRBV7-3 | TGTGCCAGCAGCTTAGGGAGTCAGCCTACAGATACGCAGTATTTT | CASSLGSQPTDTQYF
. | . | TRBJ1-1 | TRBV27 | TGTGCCAGCAGCCATTGGTACAAGTCGGGGACTGAAGCTTTCTTT | CASSHWYKSGTEAFF
. | . | TRBJ2-2 | TRBV9 | TGTGCCAGCACCCCGTCCGGCGCGAACACCGGGGAGCTGTTTTTT | CASTPSGANTGELFF
. | . | TRBJ2-5 | TRBV30 | TGTGCCTGGAGCGGAGGGGGGTTAAGAGAGACCCAGTACTTC | CAWSGGGLRETQYF
. | . | TRBJ2-1 | TRBV21-1 | TGTGCCAGCAGCTCCCACAGAAATGAGCAGTTCTTC | CASSSHRNEQFF
. | . | TRBJ1-2 | TRBV5-1 | TGCGCCAGCAGCTTCACCACAGGATACGGCTATGGCTACACCTTC | CASSFTTGYGYGYTF
. | . | TRBJ2-2 | TRBV6-5 | TGTGCCAGCGGGAGAGGGACCTCGAACACCGGGGAGCTGTTTTTT | CASGRGTSNTGELFF
. | . | TRBJ2-2 | TRBV18 | TGTGCCAGCTCACCGACCTTTCTGAGGGAAGGGAACACCGGGGAGCTGTTTTTT | CASSPTFLREGNTGELFF
. | . | TRBJ2-5 | TRBV2 | TGTGCCAGCAGTGATTTAGGGGGACAGACCCAGTACTTC | CASSDLGGQTQYF
. | . | TRBJ2-4 | TRBV20-1 | TGCAGTGCTACCGGGACTCACATTCAGTACTTC | CSATGTHIQYF
. | once | TRBJ2-7 | TRBV5-6 | TGTGCCAGCAGTCCTGTCTCAGGATCGGTGGGATACGAGCAGTACTTC | CASSPVSGSVGYEQYF
. | once | TRBJ1-2 | TRBV28 | TGTGCCAGCAGTTTATCGGATGTTTGGGGGGGTCTCTATGGCTACACCTTC | CASSLSDVWGGLYGYTF
TRBD1 | . | TRBJ1-2 | TRBV27 | TGTGCCAGCAGTCGGACAGGGGGTTTCTATGGCTACACCTTC | CASSRTGGFYGYTF
. | . | TRBJ1-2 | TRBV18 | TGTGCCAGCTCACCATACGGCAGGGACGGCTACACCTTC | CASSPYGRDGYTF
. | . | TRBJ2-7 | TRBV15 | TGTGCCACCAGCAGACCACCGATCGGCGTATACGAGCAGTACTTC | CATSRPPIGVYEQYF
. | . | TRBJ2-1 | TRBV7-9 | TGTGCCAGCAGCTTAGCCTCCGGGACTGTTGAGTTCTTC | CASSLASGTVEFF
TRBD2 | . | TRBJ2-3 | TRBV10-1 | TGCGCCAGCAGTGAGTTCGTCGGACTAGCGGGATCTACGCAGTATTTT | CASSEFVGLAGSTQYF
TRBD1 | . | TRBJ1-2 | TRBV5-4 | TGTGCCAGCAGCCCCTACCCGGGACAGGCTAACTATGGCTACACCTTC | CASSPYPGQANYGYTF
. | once | TRBJ2-5 | TRBV29-1 | TGCAGCGCTGCCGAGGGTCAAGAGACCCAGTACTTC | CSAAEGQETQYF
. | few | TRBJ1-2 | TRBV2 | TGTGCCAGCAGTGAAGCAATTATGGCGGCCTACACCTTC | CASSEAIMAAYTF